This entry is about one T cell receptor beta chain. The antigen is not known. This record belongs to a study of T cells in Graves' hyperthyroidism and ophthalmopathy. Study-wide background: Blood from the periphery was taken at initial diagnosis, before any treatment. Broader study findings: Within blood appeared most thyroid clonotypes that had expanded above 0.001.

This CDR3 contains 17 residues. J gave up 5 bases and V 7 bases, and 17 bases lay outside the gene matches. Germline V gene sequence: CDR1 MNHEY, CDR2 SMNVEV (reference sequence). Clinical Activity Scores of at least 3, NOSPECS grades of at least 4 and durations under 3 months characterized ophthalmopathy patients. Investigators excluded patients with uncontrolled infection, other autoimmune disease, pregnancy or lactation. What was amplified from RNA transcripts were TCR beta CDR3 regions. The TCR CDR3 first-round RT-PCR relied on the HTBI primer set. From the multiplex PCR reads, TCRdb called clonotypes with MiXCR, one entry per CDR3 protein. The sample has around 360,000 distinct CDR3 sequences, 13% to 15% seen once.

The clonotype originates from an older woman with Graves' ophthalmopathy. The sequenced sample consisted of blood. The chain has TRBV27 and TRBJ2-3, with 8 nucleotides matching TRBD2. CDR3 loop: CASIPTRAGGTGDTQYF. CDR3 sequence (DNA): TGTGCCAGCATCCCCACCAGGGCGGGAGGAACCGGAGATACGCAGTATTTT.